This T cell receptor beta chain was captured by sequencing in a study of control samples from healthy donors and cancer patients. The germline CDR1 and CDR2 sequences are MDHEN and SYDVKM. V was pared by 7 bases and J by 5 bases, with 12 bases between. The CDR3 runs to 12 residues. The data were produced by immunoSEQ multiplex PCR, yet TCRdb's version contains in-frame clones alone and is incomplete. The data contain tens of thousands of clones, less than 80% of them singletons. V gene TRBV28 combines with J gene TRBJ2-7; either TRBD1 or TRBD2 may fit D (5 bases each). The sample taken for sequencing was PBMCs. The receptor's source is a man between 60 and 75 years old with head and neck cancer. Here the CDR3 reads CASTLGVNEQYF. The CDR3 DNA reads TGTGCCAGCACCCTGGGGGTAAACGAGCAGTACTTC.